This T cell receptor (beta chain) was observed in a study of blood T cell repertoires in COVID-19. This clone was seen a few times. CDR3 length: 13 amino acids. CDR1 is MNHNY and CDR2 is SVGAGI in the germline V gene (reference sequence). V lost 7 bases and J lost 7, with 16 bases in between. Only in-frame clones appear in the TCRdb table, and some are missing; sequencing was by immunoSEQ multiplex PCR. The sample lists approximately 250,000 clones, 70% to 90% occurring once. This chain joins TRBV6-6 and TRBJ1-2; the D gene is possibly TRBD1 (5 bases). The sample taken for sequencing was peripheral blood. The receptor was isolated from a man between 60 and 75 years old who had recovered from COVID-19. CDR3 amino acids: CASKGLGVGGYTF. The CDR3, as DNA: TGTGCCAGCAAAGGGTTAGGGGTTGGTGGCTACACCTTC.